The 18 T cell receptor beta chains below all came from one sample that was sequenced in a study of T-cell reconstitution after alpha-beta-depleted transplantation in children. The TCRbeta library was prepared with unique molecular identifiers. A single record per CDR3 protein comes from TCRdb applying MiXCR to the PCR reads. Of over 80,000 distinct CDR3 sequences detected, less than 25% appear once; the ten largest clones hold about a fifth. The source material was PBMCs, sampled before TCRalphabeta/CD19-depleted stem cell transplant. The receptors come from a boy aged 2 to 10 with acute lymphoblastic leukemia, due to receive a stem cell transplant.

The chain's CDR3 is CASSYSHTVNTEAFF. The CDR3 coding sequence is TGTGCCAGCAGTTACTCTCACACCGTGAACACTGAAGCTTTCTTT. This chain joins TRBV6-5 and TRBJ1-1; no clear D. This CDR3 region has 15 residues. Trimming shortened V by 0 bases and J by 0 bases, and 8 bases separated the two germline ends. Germline CDR1 is MNHEY and CDR2 is SVGAGI.

The J gene is TRBJ2-4, the V gene TRBV29-1, with TRBD1 matching over 10 bases. Germline CDR1 and CDR2: SQVTM and ANQGSEA. This CDR3 region has 14 residues. The trim removed 6 bases at V and 5 bases at J, leaving 7 bases unmatched. The CDR3 bases are TGCAGCGTCAAACCGGGACAGGGGCAAAACATTCAGTACTTC. It specifies CSVKPGQGQNIQYF.

The chain links TRBV7-2 to TRBJ1-2; D may be TRBD1 (6 bases). V was shortened by 5 bases and J by 5 bases, with 15 bases between the two germline ends. The CDR3 runs 14 residues. Germline V gives CDR1 SGHTA, CDR2 FQGNSA. Here the CDR3 reads CASSQTGSLYGYTF. DNA for the CDR3: TGTGCCAGCAGCCAGACAGGATCATTATATGGCTACACCTTC.

This clonotype has a handful of counts. This chain links TRBV5-1 with TRBJ1-1, with 7 bases lining up with TRBD1. The germline V gene has CDR1 SGHRS and CDR2 YFSETQ. This CDR3 has 13 amino acids. J gave up 10 bases and V 0 bases, and 6 bases lay outside the gene matches. This chain's CDR3 is CASSLGTGERAFF. The CDR3 DNA sequence: TGCGCCAGCAGCTTGGGCACAGGGGAGAGAGCTTTCTTT.

This clonotype was seen a few times. V and J are TRBV7-6 and TRBJ2-6; D is unresolved. The CDR3 totals 17 residues. Trimming removed 6 bases at V and 1 base at J, with 16 bases between. CDR1 and CDR2 from the germline V gene are SGHVS and FNYEAQ. CDR3 loop: CASRMAAPSSGANVLTF. The CDR3 DNA follows: TGTGCCAGCAGGATGGCCGCGCCCTCATCTGGGGCCAACGTCCTGACTTTC.

In its sample, this clonotype was seen a few times. V gene TRBV29-1 combines with J gene TRBJ2-2; TRBD1 aligns across 7 bases. This CDR3 has 16 amino acids. Unmatched junction bases numbered 4, after V lost 0 bases and J lost 0 bases. Germline CDR1 and CDR2: SQVTM and ANQGSEA. This CDR3 is CSVEDGQAPNTGELFF. CDR3 in DNA: TGCAGCGTTGAAGACGGACAGGCCCCGAACACCGGGGAGCTGTTTTTT.

V gene TRBV11-1 combines with J gene TRBJ2-1; 11 nucleotides align to TRBD2. After removal of 6 bases from V and 6 bases from J, the junction contained 4 bases not matched to a gene. Germline CDR1 and CDR2: SGHAT and FQDESV (reference sequence). The CDR3 consists of 14 residues. Here the CDR3 DNA reads TGTGCCAGCAGACCGGGACTAGCGGCCAATGAGCAGTTCTTC. Protein sequence: CASRPGLAANEQFF.

This clonotype was seen ten or more times. The V call is TRBV7-8, the J call TRBJ2-7; a possible D gene is TRBD2 (6 bases). The CDR3 has 16 residues. V lost 4 bases to trimming and J lost 4 bases, with 20 bases between them. Germline-derived CDR1 and CDR2 are SGHVS and FQNEAQ. The CDR3 region has the DNA TGTGCCAGCAGCTCTAGCCCCGGAGGGTCCAATTACGAGCAGTACTTC. Translating gives CASSSSPGGSNYEQYF.

This chain connects TRBV20-1 to TRBJ2-5; TRBD2 might be the D (6 bases). The CDR3 spans 15 residues. The germline gives CDR1 DFQATT, CDR2 SNEGSKA (reference sequence). V was clipped by 3 bases and J by 7 bases, with 21 bases between them. The CDR3 loop reads CSARGGGAGLGTQYF. CDR3 DNA sequence: TGCAGTGCTAGGGGTGGAGGGGCCGGTTTGGGGACCCAGTACTTC.

The rearrangement links TRBV4-3 to TRBJ2-7, with D uncertain. Germline V CDR1 and CDR2: LGHNA, YSLEER. The CDR3 contains 13 residues. V lost 3 bases and J 3 bases, leaving 9 bases between the germline ends. In nucleotides, the CDR3 is TGCGCCAGCAGCCAGGGTAGGAGCTACGAGCAGTACTTC. Protein product: CASSQGRSYEQYF.

This clonotype was observed a handful of times. The chain links TRBV5-1 to TRBJ2-1; the match to TRBD2 covers 9 bases. Germline loops: CDR1 SGHRS, CDR2 YFSETQ. The CDR3 totals 16 residues. V was pared by 0 bases and J by 1 base, with 2 bases of the junction left unmatched. CDR3 nucleotides: TGCGCCAGCAGCTTGGAGACTAGCGGTTCCTACAATGAGCAGTTCTTC. Its translation: CASSLETSGSYNEQFF.

V is TRBV4-1 and J is TRBJ2-7; tentatively, D is TRBD2 (5 bases). Trimming took 1 base from V and 2 from J, leaving 15 bases between them. This CDR3 comprises 16 residues. Per the germline V gene, CDR1 is MGHRA and CDR2 is YSYEKL. DNA for the CDR3: TGCGCCAGCAGCCAAGTCCATAGAGGGATAGCCTACGAGCAGTACTTC. This sequence encodes CASSQVHRGIAYEQYF.

This clonotype occurred a few times. This chain joins TRBV12-3 or TRBV12-4 and TRBJ2-4; D uncertain. The CDR3 totals 14 residues. The V end was cut by 3 bases, the J end by 0 bases, with 6 bases between. The CDR3 protein is CASSFRIAKNIQYF. For the CDR3, the DNA is TGTGCCAGCAGTTTTCGGATAGCCAAAAACATTCAGTACTTC.

This clonotype was found a few times. V and J are TRBV28 and TRBJ1-1; no definite D call. V dropped 3 bases and J dropped 8 bases, with 7 bases sitting between them. Germline CDR1 reads MDHEN; CDR2 reads SYDVKM. CDR3 length: 11 residues. The CDR3 loop reads CASSLLREAFF. CDR3 bases: TGTGCCAGCAGTTTGCTCAGGGAAGCTTTCTTT. The full variable domain, completed using reference TRBV28 and TRBJ1-1, is DVKVTQSSRYLVKRTGEKVFLECVQDMDHENMFWYRQDPGLGLRLIYFSYDVKMKEKGDIPEGYSVSREKKERFSLILESASTNQTSMYLCASSLLREAFFGQGTRLTVV.

This clonotype was counted between two and nine times. The chain links TRBV3-1 to TRBJ2-1; either TRBD1 or TRBD2 may fit D (5 bases each). This CDR3 has 13 residues. Germline lookup yields CDR1 LGHDT and CDR2 YNNKEL (reference sequence). Trimming cost V 4 bases and J 9 bases, with 13 bases left between them. The CDR3 sequence: CASSPRSRGEQFF. CDR3 bases: TGTGCCAGCAGCCCCAGGTCGAGGGGTGAGCAGTTCTTC.

J is TRBJ2-2 and V is TRBV7-9, with D maybe TRBD2 (5 bases). Looked up from germline, CDR1 is SEHNR and CDR2 is FQNEAQ (reference sequence). Trimming cost V 7 bases and J 2 bases, with 14 bases left between them. The length of the CDR3 is 15 residues. CDR3 sequence reads: CASTPKRINTGELFF. The CDR3 DNA sequence: TGTGCCAGCACCCCCAAGCGGATTAACACCGGGGAGCTGTTTTTT. Full variable domain (missing parts from reference TRBV7-9 and TRBJ2-2): DTGVSQNPRHKITKRGQNVTFRCDPISEHNRLYWYRQTLGQGPEFLTYFQNEAQLEKSRLLSDRFSAERPKGSFSTLEIQRTEQGDSAMYLCASTPKRINTGELFFGEGSRLTVL.

In this sample, this clonotype turned up a few times. V usage is TRBV20-1 and J usage is TRBJ2-7; D may be TRBD1 (6 bases). The germline V and J ends were trimmed by 0 bases and 0 bases, with 12 bases remaining between them. The CDR3 has 15 amino acids. Germline V lookup: CDR1 DFQATT, CDR2 SNEGSKA (reference sequence). The CDR3 DNA reads TGCAGTGCTAGAGATCTCGACAGGTACTCCTACGAGCAGTACTTC. This gives the protein CSARDLDRYSYEQYF.

The rearrangement joins TRBV15 to TRBJ2-1; D is undetermined. The V end was cut by 3 bases, the J end by 9 bases, with 15 bases between. The CDR3 has 14 amino acids. CDR1 is LNHNV, CDR2 YYDKDF, per germline (reference sequence). The CDR3 reads CATSSTTPYSEQFF. CDR3 coding DNA: TGTGCCACCAGCAGCACGACCCCGTACTCTGAGCAGTTCTTC.